This TCR beta chain originates from a study of Ad26.COV2.S vaccination and SARS-CoV-2 variants. Study summary: Enrolled in COV1001, the donor was in the Ad26.COV2.S trial arm, which received the vaccine. Study results and limitations: Similar non-spike TCR breadth was seen in vaccine and placebo recipients. Reported post-vaccination CD8+ and CD4+ T cell responses to spike showed substantial breadth.

The V and J ends lost 6 bases and 7 bases respectively, with 15 bases between them. The V gene's germline CDR1 is ENHRY and CDR2 SYGVKD. The length of the CDR3 is 13 residues. Treatment: around 19 received Ad26.COV2.S at low or high dose, single or two shots; about 5 received placebo; per-sample allocation not given. On day 63 after the first injection, vaccine and placebo recipients gave samples. Of note for this clone: Antigen: not known.

Sequencing used immunoSEQ multiplex PCR; TCRdb keeps in-frame clones, though not all of them. The sample has around 320,000 clones, just over 85% seen once. This specimen was peripheral blood, taken in a trial of Ad26.COV2.S vaccine versus placebo. This TCR derives from a person aged 18-65 years who received the Ad26.COV2.S COVID-19 vaccine or a placebo. J is TRBJ1-1 and V is TRBV10-3, with D tentatively TRBD1 (5 bases). The chain's CDR3 is CAISPQGLGEAFF. The CDR3 region has the DNA TGTGCCATCAGCCCCCAGGGATTGGGTGAAGCTTTCTTT.